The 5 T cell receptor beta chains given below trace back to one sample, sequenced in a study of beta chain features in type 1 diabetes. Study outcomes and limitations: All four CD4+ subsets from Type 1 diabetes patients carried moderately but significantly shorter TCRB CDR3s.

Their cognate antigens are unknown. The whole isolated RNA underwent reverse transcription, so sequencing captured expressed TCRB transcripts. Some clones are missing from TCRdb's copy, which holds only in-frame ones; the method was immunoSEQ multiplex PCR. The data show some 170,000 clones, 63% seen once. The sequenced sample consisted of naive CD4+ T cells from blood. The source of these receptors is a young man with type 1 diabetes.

This CDR3 reads CASSPGVVTDTQYF. The CDR3 bases are TGTGCCAGCAGCCCCGGAGTAGTAACAGATACGCAGTATTTT. The gene calls are TRBV7-2 and TRBJ2-3; D ambiguous. V was cut by 5 bases and J by 3 bases, with 12 bases left in between. The germline CDR1 and CDR2 sequences are SGHTA and FQGNSA. The CDR3 is 14 amino acids.

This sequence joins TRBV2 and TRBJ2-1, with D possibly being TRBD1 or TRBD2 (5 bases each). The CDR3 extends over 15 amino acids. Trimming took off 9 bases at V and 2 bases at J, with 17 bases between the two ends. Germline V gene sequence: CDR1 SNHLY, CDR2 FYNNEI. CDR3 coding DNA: TGTGCCAGTCATTTAACCGGGACGGCCTACAATGAGCAGTTCTTC. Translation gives CASHLTGTAYNEQFF.

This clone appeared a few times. The CDR3 DNA reads as TGTGCCAGCAGCGGACCCGGGAATAACCGAGAGACCCAGTACTTC. Translating it yields CASSGPGNNRETQYF. This chain uses TRBV9 with TRBJ2-5, with D tentatively TRBD2 (5 bases). CDR3 length: 15 amino acids. Germline V gene data show CDR1 as SGDLS and CDR2 as YYNGEE. Deletions cut 3 bases from V and 4 bases from J, with 16 bases between.

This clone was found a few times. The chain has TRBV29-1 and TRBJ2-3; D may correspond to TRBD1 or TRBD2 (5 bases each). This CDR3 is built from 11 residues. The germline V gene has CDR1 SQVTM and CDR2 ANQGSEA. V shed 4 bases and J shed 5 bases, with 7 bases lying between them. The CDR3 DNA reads TGCAGCGTTGGAGGGGAAGATACGCAGTATTTT. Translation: CSVGGEDTQYF.

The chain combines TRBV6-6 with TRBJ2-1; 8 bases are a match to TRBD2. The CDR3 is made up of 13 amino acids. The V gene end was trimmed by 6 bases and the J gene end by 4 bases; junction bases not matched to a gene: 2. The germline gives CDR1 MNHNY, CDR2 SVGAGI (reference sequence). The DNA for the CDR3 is TGTGCCAGCAGACTAGCGGAGTACAATGAGCAGTTCTTC. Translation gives CASRLAEYNEQFF.